A selection of T cell receptor beta chains follows, all from one sample in a study of T cells in Graves' hyperthyroidism and ophthalmopathy. TCRdb reprocessed the multiplex PCR reads with MiXCR, giving one entry per CDR3 protein. The data contain hundreds of thousands of distinct CDR3 sequences, 13% to 15% of them seen just once; the ten biggest clones take up about a tenth. Sequenced: blood. These receptors were taken from a woman younger than 35 with Graves' hyperthyroidism. CDR3s include the opening cysteine and the closing phenylalanine or tryptophan. The D gene is left open where the match is weak.

J	V	D	CDR3
TRBJ2-5	TRBV12-3/TRBV12-4	NA	CASSSQVPGLRNRKETQYF
TRBJ2-5	TRBV10-1	TRBD1	CATSDRVEEETQYF
TRBJ2-7	TRBV4-1	NA	CASSQETPSTGEQYF
TRBJ1-1	TRBV2	NA	CASSASGTPNTEAFF
TRBJ2-2	TRBV3-1	NA	CASSQERARGAGELFF
TRBJ2-3	TRBV5-1	NA	CASSFRSGRMASTDTQYF
TRBJ2-1	TRBV28	TRBD2	CAGSPWLAGNEQFF
TRBJ1-5	TRBV9	TRBD1	CASSVGQGANQPQHF
TRBJ2-6	TRBV27	NA	CASSRERTVSGANVLTF
TRBJ2-2	TRBV6-5	NA	CASSYGPAAANTGELFF
TRBJ1-1	TRBV18	TRBD1	CASSSQTGWTEAFF
TRBJ2-3	TRBV28	TRBD2	CASSSSLAGNTDTQYF
TRBJ1-1	TRBV13	TRBD1	CASSLQGAQPEAFF
TRBJ2-5	TRBV7-3	NA	CASSLTGGSFQETQYF
TRBJ1-3	TRBV28	NA	CASRPLTGAGNTIYF
TRBJ1-6	TRBV28	NA	CASSLAGGFNSPLHF
TRBJ1-5	TRBV7-2	NA	CASSLEPGSQPQHF
TRBJ1-1	TRBV15	NA	CATSRDWGDGTEAFF
TRBJ1-6	TRBV7-8	NA	CASSSDRYNSPLHF
TRBJ2-1	TRBV20-1	TRBD2	CSAGDDRRLAGRTYNEQFF
TRBJ1-2	TRBV7-2	TRBD1	CASSGDRASYGYTF
TRBJ2-7	TRBV29-1	TRBD1	CSVDLGGPFSYEQYF
TRBJ2-1	TRBV29-1	NA	CSVEPDSPEQFF
TRBJ2-7	TRBV9	TRBD1	CASSVSPGTGNSYEQYF
TRBJ1-5	TRBV4-1	NA	CASSQDGHRNQPQHF
TRBJ1-4	TRBV11-2	NA	CASSSLRWEKLFF
TRBJ2-1	TRBV7-9	NA	CASSLARRVIHEQFF
TRBJ2-4	TRBV6-2/TRBV6-3	TRBD1	CASSGQGKNIQYF
TRBJ1-2	TRBV5-1	TRBD1	CASSAGQGGYGYTF
TRBJ2-5	TRBV20-1	NA	CSAPATTETQYF
TRBJ2-4	TRBV11-2	TRBD2	CASSSPRGSGRSGKNIQYF
TRBJ2-7	TRBV28	TRBD2	CASSSTGLADYSYEQYF
TRBJ2-1	TRBV20-1	NA	CSARGLEQFF
TRBJ1-2	TRBV2	TRBD1	CASVEMTGLANYGYTF
TRBJ1-2	TRBV12-3/TRBV12-4	NA	CASSFLRGSGYTF
TRBJ1-6	TRBV27	NA	CASSSQAGYSPLHF
TRBJ2-5	TRBV6-5	NA	CASSYRLMETQYF
TRBJ1-5	TRBV6-5	TRBD1	CASSYSNRGNQPQHF
TRBJ2-7	TRBV20-1	TRBD1	CSASSIRDRANEQYF
TRBJ1-5	TRBV24-1	NA	CATSDETGQPQHF
TRBJ1-1	TRBV4-3	NA	CASSQDSGPYTEAFF
TRBJ2-7	TRBV12-3/TRBV12-4	NA	CASSPRYNEQYF
TRBJ2-4	TRBV6-1	NA	CASSDGVSKNIQYF
TRBJ2-2	TRBV6-1	NA	CASRWNTGELFF
TRBJ2-7	TRBV7-9	NA	CASSLRQGKKYF
TRBJ2-1	TRBV12-3/TRBV12-4	TRBD2	CASSPRGASGRNNEQFF
TRBJ2-1	TRBV11-2	NA	CASSSSWALHNEQFF
TRBJ1-3	TRBV28	TRBD1	CASSQGTPGNTIYF
TRBJ1-1	TRBV20-1	TRBD1	CSASRQTTGVGTEAFF
TRBJ1-2	TRBV6-2/TRBV6-3	NA	CASSHSSGNVYGYTF
TRBJ1-4	TRBV28	NA	CASRSSWGFRRLFF
TRBJ2-5	TRBV7-9	TRBD2	CASSFPRLAQETQYF
TRBJ1-2	TRBV6-2/TRBV6-3	NA	CASSRDRYYGYTF